This T cell receptor beta chain was observed in a study of control samples from healthy donors and cancer patients. Assay used: immunoSEQ multiplex PCR; TCRdb lists only in-frame clones, some missing. This sample has 150,000 or so clones, with just under 95% found just once. J gave up 3 bases and V 10 bases, and 8 bases lay outside the gene matches. Germline values: CDR1 LNHDA, CDR2 SQIVND (reference sequence). The CDR3 runs to 14 residues. The sequence derives from a man aged 35 to 55 in good health. Source material: blood. V usage is TRBV19 and J usage is TRBJ2-1; 8 nucleotides line up with TRBD1. CDR3 in DNA: TGTGCCACTCAGGGGGCAGTGGACTACAATGAGCAGTTCTTC. Protein sequence: CATQGAVDYNEQFF.